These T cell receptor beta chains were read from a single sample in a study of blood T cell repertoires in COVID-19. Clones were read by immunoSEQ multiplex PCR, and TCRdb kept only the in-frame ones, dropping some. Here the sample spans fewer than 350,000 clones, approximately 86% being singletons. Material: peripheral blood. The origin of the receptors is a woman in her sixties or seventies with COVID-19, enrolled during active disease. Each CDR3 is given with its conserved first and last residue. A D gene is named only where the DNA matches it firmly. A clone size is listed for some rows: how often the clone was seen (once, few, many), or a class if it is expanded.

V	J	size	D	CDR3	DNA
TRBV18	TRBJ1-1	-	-	CASSRGGADTEAFF	TGTGCCAGCTCACGCGGGGGCGCCGACACTGAAGCTTTCTTT
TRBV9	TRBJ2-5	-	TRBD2	CASSVAVASGRQYF	TGTGCCAGCAGCGTAGCTGTGGCTAGCGGGAGGCAGTACTTC
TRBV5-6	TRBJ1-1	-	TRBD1	CASSSPRQGDVEAFF	TGTGCCAGCAGCTCCCCTAGGCAGGGGGATGTTGAAGCTTTCTTT
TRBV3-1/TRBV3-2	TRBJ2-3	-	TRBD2	CASSPGTSGGREGDTQYF	TGTGCCAGCAGCCCCGGGACTAGCGGGGGGCGGGAGGGAGATACGCAGTATTTT
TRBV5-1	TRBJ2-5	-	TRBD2	CASSLAGGSQETQYF	TGCGCCAGCAGCTTGGCCGGGGGGAGTCAAGAGACCCAGTACTTC
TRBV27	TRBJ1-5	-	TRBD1	CASSLTGGGQPQHF	TGTGCCAGCAGCTTGACAGGGGGTGGCCAGCCCCAGCATTTT
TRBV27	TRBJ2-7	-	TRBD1	CASSATRKGQGGLHEQYF	TGTGCCAGCAGTGCGACGCGAAAGGGACAGGGGGGACTGCACGAGCAGTACTTC
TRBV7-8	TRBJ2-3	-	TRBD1	CASSSTGTVSTDTQYF	TGTGCCAGCAGCTCGACCGGGACAGTTAGCACAGATACGCAGTATTTT
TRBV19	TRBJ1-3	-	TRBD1	CASSIPQGVSGNTIYF	TGTGCCAGTAGTATTCCGCAGGGGGTAAGCGGAAACACCATATATTTT
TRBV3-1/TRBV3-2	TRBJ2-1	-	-	CASSHGGISYNEQFF	TGTGCCAGCAGCCACGGGGGAATCTCCTACAATGAGCAGTTCTTC
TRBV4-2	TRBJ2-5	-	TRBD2	CASSQDGRVQETQYF	TGTGCCAGCAGCCAAGATGGGAGGGTCCAAGAGACCCAGTACTTC
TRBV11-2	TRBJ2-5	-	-	CASSRSRTQETQYF	TGTGCCAGCAGCCGTAGTCGAACGCAAGAGACCCAGTACTTC
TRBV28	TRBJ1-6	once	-	CASSFRDTTHSPLHF	TGTGCCAGCAGTTTCCGGGACACCACCCATTCACCCCTCCACTTT
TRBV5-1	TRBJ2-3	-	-	CASSPGGPDTQYF	TGCGCCAGCAGCCCCGGGGGGCCAGATACGCAGTATTTT
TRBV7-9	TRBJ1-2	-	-	CASSRQLDSGGYTF	TGTGCCAGCAGCCGCCAACTCGACAGTGGCGGCTACACCTTC
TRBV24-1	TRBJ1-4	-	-	CAGKGGVATNEKLFF	TGTGCCGGAAAGGGGGGGGTCGCAACTAATGAAAAACTGTTTTTT
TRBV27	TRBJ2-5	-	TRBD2	CASSLLGLASETQYF	TGTGCCAGCAGTTTACTGGGACTAGCAAGCGAGACCCAGTACTTC
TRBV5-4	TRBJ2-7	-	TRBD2	CASSLASGDPYEQYF	TGTGCCAGCAGCTTGGCTAGCGGGGACCCTTACGAGCAGTACTTC
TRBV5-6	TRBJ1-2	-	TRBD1	CASSRYDRDNYGYTF	TGTGCCAGCAGCCGATACGACAGGGATAACTATGGCTACACCTTC
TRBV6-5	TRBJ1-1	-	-	CASSPASPMNTEAFF	TGTGCCAGCTCGCCCGCAAGCCCAATGAACACTGAAGCTTTCTTT
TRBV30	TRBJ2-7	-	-	CAWSVDHSSYEQYF	TGTGCCTGGAGTGTAGATCACAGCTCCTACGAGCAGTACTTC
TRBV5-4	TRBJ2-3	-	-	CASSKTLETDTQYF	TGTGCCAGCAGCAAGACACTAGAGACGGATACGCAGTATTTT
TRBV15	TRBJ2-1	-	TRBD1	CATSAPRGSYNEQFF	TGTGCCACCAGCGCTCCCAGGGGGTCCTACAATGAGCAGTTCTTC
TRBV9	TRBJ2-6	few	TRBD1	CASSPRDSSSGANVLTF	TGTGCCAGCAGCCCCAGGGACAGTTCCTCTGGGGCCAACGTCCTGACTTTC
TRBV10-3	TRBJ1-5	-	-	CAISEPYSNQPQHF	TGTGCCATCAGTGAGCCTTATAGCAATCAGCCCCAGCATTTT
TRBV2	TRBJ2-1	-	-	CASSEAASYDNEQFF	TGTGCCAGCAGTGAAGCGGCTAGCTATGATAATGAGCAGTTCTTC
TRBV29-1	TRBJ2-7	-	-	CSATGTLYEQYF	TGCAGCGCAACCGGGACACTTTACGAGCAGTACTTC
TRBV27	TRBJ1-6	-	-	CASWRESSPLHF	TGTGCCAGCTGGAGGGAGAGCTCACCCCTCCACTTT
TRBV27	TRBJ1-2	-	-	CASSSYFQGYGYTF	TGTGCCAGCAGTTCCTATTTCCAGGGGTATGGCTACACCTTC
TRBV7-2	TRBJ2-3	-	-	CASSRKVAPPTDTQYF	TGTGCCAGCAGCCGTAAGGTAGCCCCCCCCACAGATACGCAGTATTTT
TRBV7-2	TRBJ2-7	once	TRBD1	CASSLVGQGHEQYF	TGTGCCAGCAGCTTAGTGGGACAGGGACACGAGCAGTACTTC
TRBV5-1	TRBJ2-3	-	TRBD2	CASSVRTSGGAPDTQYF	TGCGCCAGCAGCGTACGGACTAGCGGGGGGGCCCCAGATACGCAGTATTTT
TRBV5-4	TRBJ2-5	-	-	CASSETSFSKETQYF	TGTGCCAGCAGCGAAACTAGCTTCTCCAAAGAGACCCAGTACTTC
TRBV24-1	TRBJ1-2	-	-	CATSDGPPGDGYGYTF	TGTGCCACCAGTGACGGCCCCCCAGGGGACGGCTATGGCTACACCTTC
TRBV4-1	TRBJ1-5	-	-	CASSLRQGVSQPQHF	TGCGCCAGCAGCCTTCGCCAGGGTGTAAGTCAGCCCCAGCATTTT
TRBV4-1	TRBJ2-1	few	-	CASSQDNRGDQFF	TGCGCCAGCAGCCAAGACAATCGAGGAGACCAGTTCTTC
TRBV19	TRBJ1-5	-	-	CASSIGRVGNQPQHF	TGTGCCAGTAGTATAGGCAGGGTTGGGAATCAGCCCCAGCATTTT
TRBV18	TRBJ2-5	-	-	CASSRSGYETQYF	TGTGCCAGCTCACGCAGCGGGTATGAGACCCAGTACTTC
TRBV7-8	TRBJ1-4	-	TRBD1	CASSRGGLEEKLFF	TGTGCCAGCAGCCGAGGGGGCCTGGAGGAAAAACTGTTTTTT
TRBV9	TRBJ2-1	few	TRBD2	CASSVATSGGPNEQFF	TGTGCCAGCAGCGTAGCAACTAGCGGGGGGCCCAATGAGCAGTTCTTC
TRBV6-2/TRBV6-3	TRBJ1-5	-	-	CASSRQGRRQPQHF	TGTGCCAGCAGCCGCCAGGGGCGAAGGCAGCCCCAGCATTTT